Listed below are T cell receptor beta chains from one sample, sequenced in a study of T cells expressing NK-cell markers. TCRdb reanalyzed the 5' RACE reads, giving one entry per CDR3 protein sequence and no DNA. The record lists some 460,000 distinct CDR3 sequences, of which the ten most abundant hold under 1.5%. Sequencing used blood T cells: a sorted CD56 or NKG2C T cell subset, CD4+ or CD8+ T cells, or bulk PBMC T cells (not recorded which). All receptors derive from a woman between 50 and 59 years old in good health. The CDR3 runs from the conserved cysteine through the conserved F or W.

TRBV11-3	TRBJ2-1	CASGLAGNEQFF
TRBV10-1	TRBJ2-3	CASSTSGNTQYF
TRBV12-3/TRBV12-4	TRBJ1-4	CASGRNFEKLFF
TRBV12-3/TRBV12-4	TRBJ2-6	CASRRQGGNVLTF
TRBV14	TRBJ2-7	CASSRAGGLYEQYF
TRBV6-5	TRBJ1-3	CASSSDSPGTSGNTIYF
TRBV6-5	TRBJ2-1	CASTGGGGNEQFF
TRBV29-1	TRBJ2-1	CSVEDRMGRGWNEQFF
TRBV7-9	TRBJ2-5	CASTPVPGTGIQETQYF
TRBV12-3/TRBV12-4	TRBJ1-3	CASRPLGRRRQPGNTIYF
TRBV20-1	TRBJ2-3	CSATSLAGGTDTSTDTQYF
TRBV5-1	TRBJ1-1	CASSGDGFMNTEAFF
TRBV5-1	TRBJ1-1	CASSLDGQRTEAFF
TRBV29-1	TRBJ1-4	CSVSRDATNEKLFF
TRBV10-3	TRBJ1-1	CAIRKQGFNTEAFF
TRBV7-3	TRBJ2-7	CASSLMSGKSQYF
TRBV6-1	TRBJ2-1	CASRTQLREGRHEQFF
TRBV19	TRBJ2-3	CASSIAASGTSTDTQYF
TRBV4-1	TRBJ1-1	CASSQGILRFRGAFF
TRBV7-9	TRBJ2-2	CASRTPLTSNTGELFF
TRBV5-1	TRBJ2-1	CASSLEADQPYNEQFF
TRBV12-3/TRBV12-4	TRBJ2-1	CASTPGGRYNEQFF
TRBV12-3/TRBV12-4	TRBJ1-5	CASSLKGGRQHF
TRBV6-5	TRBJ2-2	CASYGFGELFF
TRBV10-3	TRBJ1-4	CAISFRQGDEKLFF
TRBV10-3	TRBJ2-1	CANAPTGELEQFF
TRBV12-3/TRBV12-4	TRBJ1-2	CASSSIRDSRYGYTF
TRBV7-9	TRBJ2-1	CASSSTPTGTSGRTEQFF
TRBV12-3/TRBV12-4	TRBJ2-3	CASSWTGGADTQYF
TRBV2	TRBJ1-1	CASSEFTGAFF
TRBV9	TRBJ2-5	CASSSIGNLAGAETQYF
TRBV5-4	TRBJ1-1	CASSRAAGEAFF
TRBV7-2	TRBJ1-2	CASSLSGTPQGYTF
TRBV6-1	TRBJ2-3	CASSPTSGRDTQYF
TRBV11-3	TRBJ2-2	CASSLVATIITGELFF
TRBV24-1	TRBJ2-1	CATSDPGSGGPHNEQFF
TRBV7-2	TRBJ1-1	CASSLEEQLNTEAFF
TRBV20-1	TRBJ2-3	CSARPYRDGTDTQYF
TRBV29-1	TRBJ2-7	CSVDTMDSEIYEQYF
TRBV7-2	TRBJ1-2	CASSVPGYGYTF
TRBV12-3/TRBV12-4	TRBJ2-1	CASRPLSGSAPYNEQFF
TRBV5-4	TRBJ2-3	CASSLKAGWDTQYF
TRBV12-3/TRBV12-4	TRBJ2-7	CASSSPGGAYEQYF
TRBV3-1	TRBJ1-2	CASSQGVGTGYTF